The sample holds many counts of the clone carrying this T cell receptor beta chain. The sample comes from a study of response to subunit inactivated influenza vaccine. Germline trimming cut 0 bases from V and 7 bases from J; bases unmatched to any gene: 6. The CDR3 sequence is 15 residues long. Germline V gene lookup returns CDR1 SGHRS and CDR2 YFSETQ. A single record per CDR3 protein comes from TCRdb applying MiXCR to the RT-PCR reads. The repertoire includes roughly 190,000 distinct CDR3 sequences, approximately 12% of them detected once, and less than 30% sits in the top ten. This sample also belongs to another study, concerning T cells expressing NK-cell markers. From that study: In generating TCR beta cDNA, 5'RACE template switching with UMIs was used. HCMV serostatus: seven of eight sequenced donors positive, one negative. Topping the CD3+CD56-NKG2C+ fraction as well were these clonotypes, in a few donors.

The chain combines TRBV5-1 with TRBJ1-4; 7 positions agree with TRBD1. This receptor was obtained from a man aged 50-59 years who received an inactivated influenza vaccine. The starting material was CD8+ T cells sorted from PBMCs, obtained about 13 days after vaccination. Written as DNA, the CDR3 is TGCGCCAGCAGCTTGGAGGGACAGCCCGTTGAAAAACTGTTTTTT. Amino acid sequence: CASSLEGQPVEKLFF.